A single sample is the source of the 30 T cell receptor beta chains below, sequenced in a study of neoadjuvant nivolumab and ipilimumab in lung cancer. TCRdb keeps only in-frame clones here, not all; method: immunoSEQ multiplex PCR. The sample has tens of thousands of clones; about 88% are singletons. Sequences were derived from peripheral blood, sampled before neoadjuvant nivolumab, alone or with ipilimumab. Receptors originate from an adult with non-small cell lung cancer.

The chain has TRBV4-3 and TRBJ2-3, with no clear D. CDR3 size: 15 residues. V was pared by 1 base and J by 1 base, with 9 bases between. Germline V gene lookup returns CDR1 LGHNA and CDR2 YSLEER. The CDR3 protein is CASSQGPLRTDTQYF. As DNA, the CDR3 is TGCGCCAGCAGCCAAGGGCCATTGCGCACAGATACGCAGTATTTT.

This clone was observed a handful of times. The chain is built from TRBV20-1 and TRBJ2-7; D is undetermined. The CDR3 is 11 amino acids. Trimming removed 3 bases from V and 6 bases from J, with 9 bases in between. The V gene's germline CDR1 is DFQATT and CDR2 SNEGSKA (reference sequence). Here the CDR3 DNA reads TGCAGTGCTAGTCAGGTTTCCGAGCAGTACTTC. This sequence encodes CSASQVSEQYF.

This chain joins TRBV6-5 and TRBJ1-2; D is unclear. Between the trimmed V and J ends, which lost 5 bases and 4 bases, there was a span of 14 bases. Germline CDR1 reads MNHEY; CDR2 reads SVGAGI. The CDR3 contains 14 residues. CDR3 nucleotides: TGTGCCAGCAGTCGCGGACGGCCGCCCTATGGCTACACCTTC. Amino acids: CASSRGRPPYGYTF.

This chain links TRBV6-5 with TRBJ2-7; 13 positions agree with TRBD2. Germline CDR1 reads MNHEY; CDR2 reads SVGAGI. The CDR3 spans 15 residues. The V segment lost 0 bases and the J segment 7 bases; nucleotides outside the gene matches: 3. The CDR3: CASSYSGTSGIEQYF. CDR3 coding DNA: TGTGCCAGCAGTTACTCCGGGACTAGCGGGATTGAGCAGTACTTC.

This clone was recorded once. This rearrangement joins TRBV30 to TRBJ1-4; TRBD1 matches 7 bases. J was trimmed by 3 bases and V by 2 bases; bases with no gene match: 6. CDR1 GTSNPN and CDR2 SVGIG come from the germline V gene (reference sequence). The CDR3 covers 15 residues. DNA for the CDR3: TGTGCCTGGAGTCCATACAGGGGCTCTAATGAAAAACTGTTTTTT. It is translated as CAWSPYRGSNEKLFF.

The chain has TRBV7-3 and TRBJ2-5; 12 bases agree with TRBD1. CDR3 length: 16 residues. CDR1 and CDR2 (germline): SGHTA, FQGTGA. V dropped 4 bases and J dropped 4; count of bases not matched to a gene: 7. The CDR3 here is CASSSGTGGVGETQYF. The DNA for the CDR3 is TGTGCCAGCAGCTCGGGGACAGGGGGCGTCGGAGAGACCCAGTACTTC.

This clone was seen only a few times. The J gene is TRBJ2-7, the V gene TRBV21-1; the D call in the table, TRBD2, was not verified against the DNA. TRBV21-1 is shown as a pseudogene. This CDR3 is 15 amino acids long. The CDR3 DNA reads TGTGCCAGCAGCAAATGGCTAGCGGGAGTGGACGAGCAGTACTTC. Its translation: CASSKWLAGVDEQYF.

This chain joins TRBV18 and TRBJ1-5; 7 bases are shared with TRBD1. Germline V gene lookup returns CDR1 KGHSH and CDR2 LQKENI. J lost 0 bases, V lost 6 bases, and 5 bases had no gene match. This CDR3 region has 15 residues. CDR3 bases: TGTGCCAGCTCCCAAACAGGGGATAGCAATCAGCCCCAGCATTTT. The encoded protein is CASSQTGDSNQPQHF.

The J gene is TRBJ1-1, the V gene TRBV9; D might be TRBD1 (5 bases). CDR3 length equals 15 residues. V lost 0 bases to trimming and J lost 6 bases, with 15 bases between them. The V gene's germline CDR1 is SGDLS and CDR2 YYNGEE. CDR3 loop: CASSVATALDAEAFF. In nucleotides, the CDR3 is TGTGCCAGCAGCGTAGCGACAGCCCTCGACGCTGAAGCTTTCTTT.

The chain recombines TRBV4-2 with TRBJ2-1; TRBD2 agrees at 8 bases. Per the germline V gene, CDR1 is LGHNA and CDR2 is YNFKEQ. J lost 8 bases, V lost 1 base, and 13 bases had no gene match. This CDR3 is 17 amino acids long. CDR3 nucleotides: TGTGCCAGCAGCCAAGGTGACTACCAACACGGGGGGGATGAGCAGTTCTTC. It translates to CASSQGDYQHGGDEQFF.

The V call is TRBV7-9, the J call TRBJ1-2; 8 nucleotides match TRBD1. The CDR3 has 18 amino acids. Germline loops: CDR1 SEHNR, CDR2 FQNEAQ (reference sequence). Trimming at V came to 1 base and at J to 4 bases, leaving 14 bases not matched to a gene. The CDR3 DNA reads TGTGCCAGCAGCTTAGACGGAGGACAGGGAGCGGTACGCTATGGCTACACCTTC. Translation gives CASSLDGGQGAVRYGYTF.

The chain joins TRBV18 to TRBJ1-3; D perhaps matches TRBD1 (5 bases). This CDR3 is 15 amino acids long. Germline CDR1 is KGHSH and CDR2 is LQKENI. Trimming pared 3 bases from V and 8 bases from J, leaving 17 bases between. CDR3 DNA: TGTGCCAGCTCACCCCCCGGTAGGGGTTCGGACACCATATATTTT. It translates to CASSPPGRGSDTIYF.

The chain couples TRBV9 to TRBJ2-1; D is unclear. The CDR3 consists of 12 residues. V was clipped by 4 bases and J by 8 bases, with 10 bases between them. The germline V gene has CDR1 SGDLS and CDR2 YYNGEE. The DNA for the CDR3 is TGTGCCAGCAGCCCCCGTTTTGATGAGCAGTTCTTC. Translated, it gives CASSPRFDEQFF.

The chain is built from TRBV30 and TRBJ2-5; TRBD2 matches at 9 bases. CDR1 GTSNPN and CDR2 SVGIG come from the germline V gene (reference sequence). V lost 3 bases and J lost 5; bases outside the gene matches: 16. The CDR3 runs 17 residues. Written as DNA, the CDR3 is TGTGCCTGGAGCGGATTCCTGACTAGCGGAGGGGGGGAGACCCAGTACTTC. Amino acids: CAWSGFLTSGGGETQYF.

The V gene is TRBV5-1, the J gene TRBJ2-3; either TRBD1 or TRBD2 may supply D (5 bases each). This CDR3 is built from 15 residues. Trimming removed 0 bases at V and 6 bases at J, with 14 bases between. Germline V CDR1 and CDR2: SGHRS, YFSETQ. The CDR3 DNA sequence: TGCGCCAGCAGCTTGGGATCCACCGGGGCCGATACGCAGTATTTT. Translated, it gives CASSLGSTGADTQYF. Complete variable domain (other parts from reference TRBV5-1 and TRBJ2-3): KAGVTQTPRYLIKTRGQQVTLSCSPISGHRSVSWYQQTPGQGLQFLFEYFSETQRNKGNFPGRFSGRQFSNSRSEMNVSTLELGDSALYLCASSLGSTGADTQYFGPGTRLTVL.

V is TRBV5-1 and J is TRBJ2-3, with D perhaps matching TRBD2 (6 bases). Between the trimmed V and J ends, which lost 1 base and 3 bases, there was a span of 18 bases. CDR1 SGHRS and CDR2 YFSETQ come from the germline V gene. The CDR3 covers 17 residues. Here the CDR3 reads CASSLSPISGQTDTQYF. DNA for the CDR3: TGCGCCAGCAGCTTGAGTCCGATCAGCGGGCAAACAGATACGCAGTATTTT.

The chain uses TRBV6-5 and TRBJ2-5, with 7 bases lining up with TRBD2. V lost 6 bases and J lost 3; bases outside the gene matches: 7. Per the germline V gene, CDR1 is MNHEY and CDR2 is SVGAGI. The CDR3 is 14 residues long. CDR3 sequence reads: CASSRASGKETQYF. The CDR3 DNA reads TGTGCCAGCAGCCGGGCTAGCGGCAAAGAGACCCAGTACTTC.

J is TRBJ2-3 and V is TRBV10-1; no reliable D call. V was pared by 4 bases and J by 1 base, with 6 bases between. Germline CDR1 is WNHNN and CDR2 is SYGVQD (reference sequence). CDR3 length equals 13 residues. The CDR3 nucleotides are TGCGCCAGCAGTGCCTCAGGCACAGATACGCAGTATTTT. Amino acid sequence: CASSASGTDTQYF.

The chain couples TRBV11-2 to TRBJ2-1; 9 bases are a match to TRBD1. Unmatched junction bases numbered 5, after V lost 0 bases and J lost 8 bases. Germline CDR1 is SGHAT and CDR2 is FQNNGV. CDR3 size: 15 residues. CDR3 in amino acids: CASSLDGTGFHEQFF. In nucleotides, the CDR3 is TGTGCCAGCAGCTTAGACGGGACAGGGTTTCATGAGCAGTTCTTC.

The chain carries TRBV5-1 and TRBJ1-4; 11 bases align to TRBD1. V lost 4 bases and J lost 2; bases outside the gene matches: 1. The CDR3 length is 15 residues. Germline V gene lookup returns CDR1 SGHRS and CDR2 YFSETQ. CDR3 in DNA: TGCGCCAGCAGCGGACAGGGGGCGACTAATGAAAAACTGTTTTTT. This encodes CASSGQGATNEKLFF.

V gene TRBV27 combines with J gene TRBJ2-1; possible D gene TRBD2, 6 bases. The CDR3 length is 15 residues. V gave up 5 bases and J gave up 4 bases, with 15 bases separating them. Germline V gives CDR1 MNHEY, CDR2 SMNVEV (reference sequence). In nucleotides, the CDR3 is TGTGCCAGCAGTCCGGGGGACCGGGTGTACAATGAGCAGTTCTTC. This codes for CASSPGDRVYNEQFF.

This chain joins TRBV5-4 and TRBJ2-7; D ambiguous. Germline assignment: CDR1 SGHNT and CDR2 YYREEE (reference sequence). Trimming pared 4 bases from V and 6 bases from J, leaving 8 bases between. This CDR3 spans 11 amino acids. The CDR3 region is CASSLLSEQYF. The DNA for the CDR3 is TGTGCCAGCAGCCTCTTAAGCGAGCAGTACTTC.

The gene calls are TRBV11-2 and TRBJ2-7; TRBD2 is a possible D gene (6 bases). V lost 5 bases and J lost 7, with 18 bases in between. The germline V gene encodes CDR1 SGHAT and CDR2 FQNNGV. The CDR3 is made up of 14 amino acids. The DNA of the CDR3 is TGTGCCAGCAGCCGCCCGGGACTCAAAGTAGAGCAGTACTTC. Protein product: CASSRPGLKVEQYF.

The chain is built from TRBV6-5 and TRBJ2-7; D is unresolved. Trimming stripped 2 bases from V and 2 bases from J, with 13 bases between. Looked up from germline, CDR1 is MNHEY and CDR2 is SVGAGI. The length of the CDR3 is 15 residues. CDR3 region: CASSYKALATYEQYF. The DNA for the CDR3 is TGTGCCAGCAGTTACAAGGCACTTGCCACCTACGAGCAGTACTTC.

This chain's CDR3 is CASSPSASSYNEQFF. The CDR3 DNA follows: TGTGCCAGCTCACCATCAGCTAGCAGCTACAATGAGCAGTTCTTC. This chain connects TRBV18 to TRBJ2-1; D perhaps matches TRBD2 (5 bases). The V and J ends lost 2 bases and 3 bases respectively, with 11 bases between them. The CDR3 is 15 amino acids. Germline CDR1 reads KGHSH; CDR2 reads LQKENI.

The chain carries TRBV5-6 and TRBJ1-2; D uncertain. The V end lost 0 bases, the J end lost 6 bases, and 9 bases lay between the germline ends. This CDR3 has 13 amino acids. In germline, CDR1 is SGHDT, CDR2 YYEEEE. DNA for the CDR3: TGTGCCAGCAGCTTGGTACAGACGAATGGCTACACCTTC. Residues: CASSLVQTNGYTF.

V is TRBV7-2 and J is TRBJ2-1; a weak D match, TRBD2 (6 bases). The CDR3 is made up of 15 amino acids. The ends were cut back, 3 bases at V and 0 bases at J, with 9 bases in the middle. The germline V gene encodes CDR1 SGHTA and CDR2 FQGNSA. CDR3 DNA: TGTGCCAGCAGCTTTCCCGGGAGCTCCTACAATGAGCAGTTCTTC. Its translation is CASSFPGSSYNEQFF. Together with reference TRBV7-2 and TRBJ2-1, the CDR3 gives the full variable domain: GAGVSQSPSNKVTEKGKDVELRCDPISGHTALYWYRQSLGQGLEFLIYFQGNSAPDKSGLPSDRFSAERTGGSVSTLTIQRTQQEDSAVYLCASSFPGSSYNEQFFGPGTRLTVL.

V is TRBV10-3 and J is TRBJ2-7, with TRBD2 matching over 11 bases. The CDR3 loop spans 15 amino acids. Per germline, CDR1 ENHRY and CDR2 SYGVKD. The J segment lost 6 bases and the V segment lost 10 bases, leaving 14 bases of the junction unmatched. The CDR3 protein is CASRGLADLRSEQYF. For the CDR3, the DNA is TGTGCCAGCAGGGGACTAGCGGACCTCCGATCCGAGCAGTACTTC.

This clone was recorded a few times. The rearrangement links TRBV11-2 to TRBJ2-3, with 8 bases lining up with TRBD1. V shed 2 bases, J shed 1 base, and the junction held 11 bases outside the gene matches. CDR3 length: 18 residues. From germline, CDR1 is SGHAT and CDR2 FQNNGV. The CDR3 region has the DNA TGTGCCAGCAGCTTAAGGTGGGGCCTCAGGGGGCGCACAGATACGCAGTATTTT. It encodes CASSLRWGLRGRTDTQYF.

This chain uses TRBV18 with TRBJ2-5; D is ambiguous. The V end was cut by 3 bases, the J end by 3 bases, with 8 bases between. In germline, CDR1 is KGHSH, CDR2 LQKENI. The CDR3 totals 13 residues. The CDR3 DNA follows: TGTGCCAGCTCACCCGATAGGGAAGAGACCCAGTACTTC. Translating it yields CASSPDREETQYF.